This T cell receptor delta chain was sequenced in a study of gamma-delta T cells after stem cell transplantation. V lost 0 bases, J lost 2 bases, and 4 bases stayed unmatched. The germline CDR1 and CDR2 sequences are GEAIGNYY and EKD. The CDR3 has 15 amino acids. TCRdb reanalyzed the RT-PCR reads using CATT. The sample consists of 1,500 to 2,000 delta-chain clones, roughly 1.8% of them appearing once. This clone is termed large (0.1 to 1%). At the DNA level, this CDR3 is encoded by other sequences in the same sample as well. Material for sequencing was gamma-delta T cells. The chain carries TRDV2 and TRDJ1; 8 positions match TRDD3. This sequence originates from a human donor. It is not recorded whose cells these are; they may come from a transplant donor. The DNA for the CDR3 is TGTGCCTGTGACACCGGTGGGGGATTTACCGATAAACTCATCTTT. It is translated as CACDTGGGFTDKLIF.